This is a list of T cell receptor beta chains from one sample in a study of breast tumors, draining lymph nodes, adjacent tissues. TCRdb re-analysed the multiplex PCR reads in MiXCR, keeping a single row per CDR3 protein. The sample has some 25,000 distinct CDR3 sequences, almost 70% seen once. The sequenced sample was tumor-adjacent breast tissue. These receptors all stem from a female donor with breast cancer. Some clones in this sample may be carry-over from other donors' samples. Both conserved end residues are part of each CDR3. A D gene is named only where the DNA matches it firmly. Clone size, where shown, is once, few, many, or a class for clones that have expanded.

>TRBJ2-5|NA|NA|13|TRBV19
CASSDIFQETQYF
TGTGCCAGTAGTGACATCTTCCAAGAGACCCAGTACTTC
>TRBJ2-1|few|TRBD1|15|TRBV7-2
CASSLVGQAYNEQFF
TGTGCCAGCAGCTTAGTGGGACAGGCCTACAATGAGCAGTTCTTC
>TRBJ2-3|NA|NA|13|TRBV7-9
CASTSGSTDTQYF
TGTGCCAGCACCAGCGGGAGCACAGATACGCAGTATTTT
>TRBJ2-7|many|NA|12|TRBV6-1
CASSEFQGEQYF
TGTGCCAGCAGTGAGTTTCAGGGCGAGCAGTACTTC
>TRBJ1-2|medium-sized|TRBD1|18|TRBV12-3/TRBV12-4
CASIFTGGRGGTNYGYTF
TGTGCCAGCATTTTTACGGGTGGCAGGGGGGGAACCAACTATGGCTACACCTTC
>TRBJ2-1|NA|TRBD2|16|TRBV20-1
CSALRTSGRSYNEQFF
TGCAGTGCCCTAAGGACTAGCGGGAGGAGTTACAATGAGCAGTTCTTC
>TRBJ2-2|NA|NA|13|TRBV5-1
CASSLIETGELFF
TGCGCCAGCAGCTTAATAGAGACCGGGGAGCTGTTTTTT
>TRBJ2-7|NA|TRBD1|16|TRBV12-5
CASGPGLTGRSYEQYF
TGTGCTAGTGGACCAGGCCTGACAGGGCGCTCCTACGAGCAGTACTTC
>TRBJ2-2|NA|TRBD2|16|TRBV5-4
CASTPMGLAGGGELFF
TGTGCCAGCACCCCAATGGGACTAGCGGGCGGCGGGGAGCTGTTTTTT
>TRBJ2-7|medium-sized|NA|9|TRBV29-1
CSGVHEQYF
TGCAGCGGAGTTCACGAGCAGTACTTC
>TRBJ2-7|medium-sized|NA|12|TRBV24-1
CATSEDYGEQYF
TGTGCCACCAGTGAGGACTATGGGGAGCAGTACTTC
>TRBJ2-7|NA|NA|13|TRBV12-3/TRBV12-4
CASSTLPFYEQYF
TGTGCCAGCAGTACTCTTCCTTTCTACGAGCAGTACTTC
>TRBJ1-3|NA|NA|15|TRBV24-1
CATSDSGISGNTIYF
TGTGCCACCAGTGACTCAGGGATCTCTGGAAACACCATATATTTT
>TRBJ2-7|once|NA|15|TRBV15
CATSREGGAGDEQYF
TGTGCCACCAGCAGAGAAGGGGGAGCAGGCGACGAGCAGTACTTC
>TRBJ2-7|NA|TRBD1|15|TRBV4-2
CASSPERQGENEQYF
TGTGCCAGCAGCCCCGAGAGGCAGGGGGAAAACGAGCAGTACTTC
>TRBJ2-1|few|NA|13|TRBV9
CASSVTPPDEQFF
TGTGCCAGCAGCGTAACCCCCCCCGATGAGCAGTTCTTC
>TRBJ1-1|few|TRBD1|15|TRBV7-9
CASSLVGGGWTEAFF
TGTGCCAGCAGCTTAGTAGGGGGCGGGTGGACTGAAGCTTTCTTT
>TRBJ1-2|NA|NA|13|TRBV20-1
CSARTSNEGGYTF
TGCAGTGCCCGGACATCGAATGAGGGTGGCTACACCTTC
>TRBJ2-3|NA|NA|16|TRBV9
CASSRTGSSSTDTQYF
TGTGCCAGCAGTCGTACAGGGTCCTCTAGCACAGATACGCAGTATTTT
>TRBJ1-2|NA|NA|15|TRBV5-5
CASSLEASSNYGYTF
TGTGCCAGCAGCTTGGAGGCCAGCAGTAACTATGGCTACACCTTC
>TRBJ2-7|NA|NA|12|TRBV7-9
CASSLAGDEQYF
TGTGCCAGCAGCTTAGCAGGAGACGAGCAGTACTTC
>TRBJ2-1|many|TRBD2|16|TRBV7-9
CASSPPGLAANNEQFF
TGTGCCAGCAGCCCTCCTGGACTAGCGGCAAACAATGAGCAGTTCTTC
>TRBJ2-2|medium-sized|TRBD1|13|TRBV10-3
CALRQGNTGELFF
TGTGCCTTACGACAGGGGAACACCGGGGAGCTGTTTTTT
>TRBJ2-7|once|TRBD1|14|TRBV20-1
CSARQDRGSYEQYF
TGCAGTGCTAGACAAGACAGGGGCTCTTACGAGCAGTACTTC
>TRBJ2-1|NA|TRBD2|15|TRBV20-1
CSARDSLAVYNEQFF
TGCAGTGCTAGAGATTCACTAGCGGTTTACAATGAGCAGTTCTTC
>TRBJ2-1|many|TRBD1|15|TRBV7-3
CASSLRDRELNEQFF
TGTGCCAGCAGCCTTCGGGACAGGGAGTTGAATGAGCAGTTCTTC
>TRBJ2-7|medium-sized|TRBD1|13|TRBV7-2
CASSPGTGYEQYF
TGTGCCAGCAGCCCCGGGACAGGCTACGAGCAGTACTTC
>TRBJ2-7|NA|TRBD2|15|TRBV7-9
CASSASGTSSYEQYF
TGTGCCAGCAGTGCCAGCGGGACCTCCTCCTACGAGCAGTACTTC
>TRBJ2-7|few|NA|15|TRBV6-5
CASSRRFEGTHEQYF
TGTGCCAGCAGTCGCCGGTTCGAGGGGACCCACGAGCAGTACTTC
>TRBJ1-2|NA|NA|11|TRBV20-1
CSAGTDYGYTF
TGCAGTGCAGGGACTGACTATGGCTACACCTTC
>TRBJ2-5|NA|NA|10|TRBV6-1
CASHEETQYF
TGTGCCAGTCACGAAGAGACCCAGTACTTC
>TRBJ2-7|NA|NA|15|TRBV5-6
CASSLGPRGPYEQYF
TGTGCCAGCAGCTTGGGCCCTAGGGGCCCCTACGAGCAGTACTTC
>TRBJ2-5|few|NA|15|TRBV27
CASSRGTAYQETQYF
TGTGCCAGCAGTCGGGGGACAGCCTACCAAGAGACCCAGTACTTC
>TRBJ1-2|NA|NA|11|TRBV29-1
CSVEAASGYTF
TGCAGCGTTGAAGCAGCGTCGGGCTACACCTTC
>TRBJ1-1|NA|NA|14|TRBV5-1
CASSLFHGNTEAFF
TGCGCCAGCAGCTTGTTCCACGGGAACACTGAAGCTTTCTTT
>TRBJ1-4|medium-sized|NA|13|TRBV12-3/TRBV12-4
CASSLGPIEKLFF
TGTGCCAGCAGTTTAGGTCCCATAGAAAAACTGTTTTTT